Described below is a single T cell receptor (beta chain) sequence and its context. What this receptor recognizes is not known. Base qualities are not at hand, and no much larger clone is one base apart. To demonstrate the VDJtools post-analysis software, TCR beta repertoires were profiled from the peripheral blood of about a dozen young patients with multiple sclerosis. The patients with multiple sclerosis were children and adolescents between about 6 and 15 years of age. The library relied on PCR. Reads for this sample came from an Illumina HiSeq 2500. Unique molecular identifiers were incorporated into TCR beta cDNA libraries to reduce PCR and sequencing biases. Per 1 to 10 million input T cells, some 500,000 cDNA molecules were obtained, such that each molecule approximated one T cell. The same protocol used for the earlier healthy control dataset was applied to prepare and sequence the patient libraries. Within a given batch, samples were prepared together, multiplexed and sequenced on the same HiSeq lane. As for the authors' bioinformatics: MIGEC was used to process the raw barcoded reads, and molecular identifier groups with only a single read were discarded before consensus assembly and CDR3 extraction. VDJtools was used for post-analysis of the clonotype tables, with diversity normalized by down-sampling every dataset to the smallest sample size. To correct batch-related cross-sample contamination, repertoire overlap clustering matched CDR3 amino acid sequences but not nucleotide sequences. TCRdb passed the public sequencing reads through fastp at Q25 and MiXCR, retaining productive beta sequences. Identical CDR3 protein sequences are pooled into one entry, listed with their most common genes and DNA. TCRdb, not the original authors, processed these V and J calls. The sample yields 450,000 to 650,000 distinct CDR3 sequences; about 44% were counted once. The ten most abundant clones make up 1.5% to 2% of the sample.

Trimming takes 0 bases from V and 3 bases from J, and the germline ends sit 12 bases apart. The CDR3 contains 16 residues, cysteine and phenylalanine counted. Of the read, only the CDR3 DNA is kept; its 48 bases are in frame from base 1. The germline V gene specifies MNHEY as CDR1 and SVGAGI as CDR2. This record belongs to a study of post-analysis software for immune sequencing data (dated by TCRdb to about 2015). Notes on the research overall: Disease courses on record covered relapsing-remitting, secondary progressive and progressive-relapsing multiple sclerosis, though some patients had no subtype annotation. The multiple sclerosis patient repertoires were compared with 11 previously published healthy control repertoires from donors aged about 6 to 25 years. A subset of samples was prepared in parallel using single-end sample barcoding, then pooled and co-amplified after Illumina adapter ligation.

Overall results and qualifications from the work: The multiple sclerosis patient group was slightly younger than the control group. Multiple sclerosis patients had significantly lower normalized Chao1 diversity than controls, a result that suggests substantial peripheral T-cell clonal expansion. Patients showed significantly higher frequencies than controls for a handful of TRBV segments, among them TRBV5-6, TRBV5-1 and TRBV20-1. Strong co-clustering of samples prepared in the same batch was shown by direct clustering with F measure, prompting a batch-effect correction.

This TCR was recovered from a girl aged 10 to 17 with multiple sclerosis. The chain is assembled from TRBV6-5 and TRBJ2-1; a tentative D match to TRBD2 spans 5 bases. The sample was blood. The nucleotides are TGTGCCAGCAGTTACTCGATAATACGGGGCTACAATGAGCAGTTCTTC. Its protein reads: CASSYSIIRGYNEQFF.